This T cell receptor (beta chain) was observed in a study of blood T cell repertoires in COVID-19. Only one count was recorded for this clone. Unmatched junction bases numbered 11, after V lost 7 bases and J lost 6 bases. Germline V gives CDR1 LGHDT, CDR2 YNNKEL (reference sequence). The CDR3 spans 16 residues. Using immunoSEQ multiplex PCR, the repertoire was profiled, and TCRdb retains in-frame clones only, with some absent. In the table there are about 250,000 clones, over 70% of which are singletons. The receptor was isolated from a woman over 75 with acute or convalescent COVID-19. The sample taken for sequencing was peripheral blood. The chain carries TRBV3-1 (or the pseudogene TRBV3-2) and TRBJ2-2, with 10 bases matching TRBD2. Here the CDR3 DNA reads TGTGCCAGCACAGCGGGAGGGCAACTGTATCCCGGGGAGCTGTTTTTT. It translates to CASTAGGQLYPGELFF.